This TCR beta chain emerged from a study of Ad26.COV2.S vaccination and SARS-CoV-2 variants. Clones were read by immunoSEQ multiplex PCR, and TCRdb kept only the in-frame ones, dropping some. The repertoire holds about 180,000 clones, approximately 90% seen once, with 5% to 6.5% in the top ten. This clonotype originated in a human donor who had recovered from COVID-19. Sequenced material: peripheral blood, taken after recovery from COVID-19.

The CDR3 protein is CASSLARAGYTF. The CDR3, as DNA: TGTGCCAGCAGCTTAGCCAGAGCTGGCTACACCTTC. This chain connects TRBV7-2 to TRBJ1-2; no clear D gene. The germline V gene has CDR1 SGHTA and CDR2 FQGNSA. The V gene lost 0 bases and the J gene lost 7 bases, with 6 bases spanning the gap. This CDR3 has 12 amino acids.